Listed below are T cell receptor beta chains from one sample, sequenced in a study of T-cell reconstitution after alpha-beta-depleted transplantation in children. TCRdb processed the PCR reads anew with MiXCR; each CDR3 protein has one entry. The sample includes about 440,000 distinct CDR3 sequences, about 45% of them seen just once. Sequenced material: PBMCs, taken before TCRalphabeta/CD19-depleted stem cell transplant. These receptor sequences come from a girl under 10 years old with aplastic anemia, due to receive a stem cell transplant. Each CDR3 is given with its conserved first and last residue. Each record gives: V gene, D gene, CDR3 length, J gene, clone size, CDR3 DNA, CDR3 protein. The D gene is left open where the match is weak. The listing skips clone size in some rows; elsewhere it reads once, few, many or a size class.

TRBV9	-	16	TRBJ2-3	-	TGTGCCAGCAGCGTAGCGGGGGCAGCTAGCACAGATACGCAGTATTTT	CASSVAGAASTDTQYF
TRBV28	-	13	TRBJ1-1	-	TGTGCCAGCAGCGCAGGGTCTCCCACTGAAGCTTTCTTT	CASSAGSPTEAFF
TRBV12-3/TRBV12-4	TRBD1	13	TRBJ2-1	many	TGTGCCAGCATCGACAGGGAAACCTCCAATGAGTTCTTC	CASIDRETSNEFF
TRBV12-3/TRBV12-4	-	13	TRBJ1-5	-	TGTGCCAGCAGTTTATCTCAAACCCACCCCCAGCATTTT	CASSLSQTHPQHF
TRBV9	-	15	TRBJ1-1	many	TGTGCCAGCAGCGTAGAGGGGACACAGAACACTGAAGCTTTCTTT	CASSVEGTQNTEAFF
TRBV9	-	17	TRBJ2-3	-	TGTGCCAGCAGCGTAGTTGGACTGGGCGGGAGCACAGATACGCAGTATTTT	CASSVVGLGGSTDTQYF
TRBV7-2	TRBD1	15	TRBJ2-3	few	TGTGCCACCATCCAAAGGACAGGAAGCACAGATACGCAGTATTTT	CATIQRTGSTDTQYF
TRBV5-1	TRBD2	16	TRBJ2-3	-	TGCGCCAGCAGCCCCATAGCGGGCCGTAGGACAGATACGCAGTATTTT	CASSPIAGRRTDTQYF
TRBV6-1	-	16	TRBJ2-1	many	TGTGCCAGCAGTGAAGAACTACTAGCTACCTACAATGAGCAGTTCTTC	CASSEELLATYNEQFF
TRBV20-1	TRBD2	17	TRBJ2-3	-	TGCAGTGCTAGTGGAGCGGGGGAGTTTACTAGCACAGATACGCAGTATTTT	CSASGAGEFTSTDTQYF
TRBV10-3	-	18	TRBJ1-5	-	TGTGCCATCAGTGAGTCGGGGGGGTACTGGGCCGCCAATCAGCCCCAGCATTTT	CAISESGGYWAANQPQHF
TRBV27	-	11	TRBJ1-1	-	TGTGCCTCGGAGGGAAGAACTGAAGCTTTCTTT	CASEGRTEAFF
TRBV4-3	-	14	TRBJ2-6	many	TGCGCCAGCAGCCAAGGAGCAGGGGCCAACGTCCTGACTTTC	CASSQGAGANVLTF
TRBV7-3	TRBD1	13	TRBJ2-1	-	TGTGCCAGCAGCCCCGGACAGGCGACTGAGCAGTTCTTC	CASSPGQATEQFF
TRBV29-1	-	13	TRBJ2-2	-	TGCAGCGCAGAGCGGGCGAACACCGGGGAGCTGTTTTTT	CSAERANTGELFF
TRBV27	TRBD1	13	TRBJ1-2	many	TGTGCCAGCAGTTTAGACAGGGCAATGGGCTACACCTTC	CASSLDRAMGYTF
TRBV15	TRBD2	17	TRBJ2-1	few	TGTGCCACCAGCAGAGGAGGGACTACTCCATCCTACAATGAGCAGTTCTTC	CATSRGGTTPSYNEQFF
TRBV7-9	TRBD1	12	TRBJ2-7	once	TGTGCCAGCAGCCAACAGGGGAACGAGCAGTACTTC	CASSQQGNEQYF
TRBV6-1	-	14	TRBJ1-1	once	TGTGCCAGCAGGAAACAGGCCCAGAACACTGAAGCTTTCTTT	CASRKQAQNTEAFF
TRBV5-1	-	14	TRBJ1-2	few	TGCGCCAGCAGCTTGGAATCCGCTGACTATGGCTACACCTTC	CASSLESADYGYTF
TRBV20-1	-	12	TRBJ1-4	many	TGCAGTCCATGGAGGGGGGATGAAAAACTGTTTTTT	CSPWRGDEKLFF
TRBV20-1	TRBD2	16	TRBJ2-3	-	TGCAGTGCTAGTCCCCGGCTAGCGGTCAGCACAGATACGCAGTATTTT	CSASPRLAVSTDTQYF
TRBV5-1	-	15	TRBJ2-7	-	TGCGCCAGCAGCTCATCCCTGACGGGAGTGTACGAGCAGTACTTC	CASSSSLTGVYEQYF
TRBV20-1	TRBD1	14	TRBJ2-3	many	TGCAGTGCTGCGGGACAGGGGGCGACAGATACGCAGTATTTT	CSAAGQGATDTQYF
TRBV7-9	-	13	TRBJ2-5	many	TGTGCCAGCAGCTCTTCGGAACGGCAGACCCAGTACTTC	CASSSSERQTQYF
TRBV7-2	TRBD2	15	TRBJ2-5	-	TGTGCCAGCAGCCGAAGGAGCGGGGGCCTAGAGACCCAGTACTTC	CASSRRSGGLETQYF
TRBV9	TRBD2	15	TRBJ2-1	few	TGTGCCAGCAGCGTAGCGGCGGGGGGCTACAATGAGCAGTTCTTC	CASSVAAGGYNEQFF
TRBV24-1	-	12	TRBJ2-5	-	TGTGCCACCAGCGCAGGGGAGGAGACCCAGTACTTC	CATSAGEETQYF
TRBV5-6	TRBD2	14	TRBJ2-2	few	TGTGCCAGCAGCTGGGAGGGATTCACCGGGGAGCTGTTTTTT	CASSWEGFTGELFF
TRBV11-1	-	18	TRBJ2-6	-	TGTGCCAGCAGCTTAGAGGTGGGGGGGCTAACTGGGGCCAACGTCCTGACTTTC	CASSLEVGGLTGANVLTF
TRBV7-2	TRBD2	15	TRBJ2-1	many	TGTGCCAGCAGCTTACGGACTAGCGTCTTGGATGAGCAGTTCTTC	CASSLRTSVLDEQFF
TRBV7-3	TRBD2	17	TRBJ2-3	-	TGTGCCAGCAGCTTAACGCCAACTAGCGGGAAGGGGGATACGCAGTATTTT	CASSLTPTSGKGDTQYF
TRBV2	TRBD2	13	TRBJ2-7	few	TGTGCCAGCAGCCGGGACTACCTCTACGAGCAGTACTTC	CASSRDYLYEQYF
TRBV19	-	13	TRBJ2-2	-	TGTGCCAGTAGGGACTACCCAATGGGGGAGCTGTTTTTT	CASRDYPMGELFF
TRBV5-1	-	18	TRBJ2-2	many	TGCGCCAGCAGCTTCTCGGGTAGGGATGCCCTGAACACCGGGGAGCTGTTTTTT	CASSFSGRDALNTGELFF
TRBV5-1	-	14	TRBJ2-3	-	TGCGCCAGCAGCTTCGGCGTGAAGCAAGATACGCAGTATTTT	CASSFGVKQDTQYF
TRBV6-2/TRBV6-3	TRBD1	18	TRBJ1-1	many	TGTGCCAGCAGTTACCACAGGACAGGGGGCTTCGTGGGCGCTGAAGCTTTCTTT	CASSYHRTGGFVGAEAFF
TRBV29-1	TRBD1	13	TRBJ1-4	-	TGCAGCGGGACCCGACAGGGAGGAGAAAAACTGTTTTTT	CSGTRQGGEKLFF
TRBV9	TRBD1	17	TRBJ2-6	-	TGTGCCAGCAGCGGCCGGGACAGGTCTTCTGGGGCCAACGTCCTGACTTTC	CASSGRDRSSGANVLTF
TRBV7-2	TRBD1	14	TRBJ2-7	-	TGTGCCAGCAGCTTAACAGGGGCGCGGTACGAGCAGTACTTC	CASSLTGARYEQYF
TRBV21-1	-	19	TRBJ2-1	once	TGTGCCAGCAGTCGCGTCCCGGGACAGGGACGGGAGCTCGGGCAGGAGCAGTTCTTC	CASSRVPGQGRELGQEQFF